A single sample is the source of the 25 T cell receptor beta chains below, sequenced in a study of T cell responses to AZD1222 COVID-19 vaccine. Measured with immunoSEQ multiplex PCR; TCRdb has only the in-frame clones, and not every one. This table holds around 110,000 clones, approximately 86% found once. The sequencing here drew on peripheral blood, taken on day 0 of AZD1222 vaccination. These receptors came from an adult in good health.

This clone was seen only once. This sequence joins TRBV7-2 and TRBJ2-5, with 7 bases aligning to TRBD1. Per the germline V gene, CDR1 is SGHTA and CDR2 is FQGNSA. V lost 2 bases and J lost 4; bases outside the gene matches: 4. The CDR3 is 14 residues long. This CDR3 reads CASSLNRGLETQYF. The CDR3 DNA follows: TGTGCCAGCAGCTTAAATAGGGGGCTAGAGACCCAGTACTTC.

This chain connects TRBV7-9 to TRBJ2-1; D not certain. The V end was cut by 3 bases, the J end by 12 bases, with 18 bases between. The CDR3 extends over 14 amino acids. Germline V lookup: CDR1 SEHNR, CDR2 FQNEAQ (reference sequence). The CDR3 DNA follows: TGTGCCAGCAGCTTGATGATTATCAATGATGGGCAGTTCTTC. Amino acid sequence: CASSLMIINDGQFF.

V usage is TRBV27 and J usage is TRBJ1-1, with 7 nucleotides matching TRBD1. V was clipped by 5 bases and J by 5 bases; unmatched bases: 8. The germline V gene has CDR1 MNHEY and CDR2 SMNVEV (reference sequence). CDR3 size: 14 residues. The CDR3 DNA reads TGTGCCAGCAGTATGGCAGGGGGAAGGACTGAAGCTTTCTTT. This codes for CASSMAGGRTEAFF.

The chain carries TRBV7-2 and TRBJ2-2, with no clear D. Trimming pared 4 bases from V and 4 bases from J, leaving 16 bases between. The CDR3 covers 16 residues. Germline CDR1 and CDR2: SGHTA and FQGNSA. DNA for the CDR3: TGTGCCAGCAGCTATGACTCGACTCGACTCACCGGGGAGCTGTTTTTT. Residues: CASSYDSTRLTGELFF.

The chain is built from TRBV7-9 and TRBJ1-2; 12 bases are a match to TRBD1. Germline lookup yields CDR1 SEHNR and CDR2 FQNEAQ (reference sequence). The CDR3 sequence is 15 residues long. The V segment lost 1 base and the J segment 8 bases; nucleotides outside the gene matches: 5. CDR3 bases: TGTGCCAGCAGCTTAGACGGGACAGGGGGCAGGGGCTACACCTTC. It specifies CASSLDGTGGRGYTF.

In this sample, this clone turned up a few times. The gene calls are TRBV7-6 and TRBJ1-2; TRBD1 matches 8 bases. Germline V gene data show CDR1 as SGHVS and CDR2 as FNYEAQ. With 6 bases clipped from V and 0 bases from J, the junction kept 3 bases outside the gene matches. CDR3 length equals 14 residues. CDR3 in amino acids: CASSRTGSNYGYTF. CDR3 DNA sequence: TGTGCCAGCAGTAGGACAGGGTCTAACTATGGCTACACCTTC. Using reference TRBV7-6 and TRBJ1-2 for the parts outside the CDR3, the full variable domain is GAGVSQSPRYKVTKRGQDVALRCDPISGHVSLYWYRQALGQGPEFLTYFNYEAQQDKSGLPNDRFSAERPEGSISTLTIQRTEQRDSAMYRCASSRTGSNYGYTFGSGTRLTVV.

This rearrangement joins TRBV6-1 to TRBJ1-5; the D gene is possibly TRBD1 (5 bases). Trimming pared 2 bases from V and 1 base from J, leaving 21 bases between. CDR3 length: 19 amino acids. The germline V gene has CDR1 MNHNS and CDR2 SASEGT. The CDR3 DNA reads as TGTGCCAGCAGTGAATCGCAGGGTGGAACCGCCTTGAGCAATCAGCCCCAGCATTTT. Protein product: CASSESQGGTALSNQPQHF.

The V call is TRBV5-1, the J call TRBJ1-4; 9 bases map to TRBD1. The CDR3 consists of 13 residues. V was pared by 4 bases and J by 8 bases, with 3 bases of the junction left unmatched. Germline V gene lookup returns CDR1 SGHRS and CDR2 YFSETQ. Here the CDR3 reads CASSRDRDEKLFF. In DNA, the CDR3 is TGCGCCAGCAGCCGGGACAGGGACGAAAAACTGTTTTTT.

A single count supports this clone. The chain recombines TRBV28 with TRBJ1-5; tentatively, D is TRBD1 (5 bases). V was pared by 3 bases and J by 1 base, with 7 bases between. Germline V gene lookup returns CDR1 MDHEN and CDR2 SYDVKM. This CDR3 is 14 amino acids long. The CDR3 loop reads CASSLAGSNQPQHF. The CDR3 DNA reads TGTGCCAGCAGTTTGGCAGGGAGCAATCAGCCCCAGCATTTT.

The chain uses TRBV19 and TRBJ2-5; TRBD1 aligns across 8 bases. Germline CDR1 and CDR2: LNHDA and SQIVND (reference sequence). The CDR3 length is 17 residues. With V trimmed by 9 bases and J by 4 bases, 19 bases remained unmatched. The chain's CDR3 is CASTTNPGRGLGETQYF. The CDR3 nucleotides are TGTGCCAGCACTACCAATCCGGGCAGGGGGCTCGGAGAGACCCAGTACTTC.

V gene TRBV5-8 combines with J gene TRBJ2-7, with D perhaps assigned TRBD1 or TRBD2 (7 bases each). The V gene's germline CDR1 is SGHTS and CDR2 YDEGEE. The CDR3 has 15 residues. Trimming took 4 bases from V and 3 from J, leaving 17 bases between them. The CDR3 is CASSRQGGGSYEQYF. CDR3 in DNA: TGTGCCAGCAGCCGTCAGGGAGGGGGCAGCTACGAGCAGTACTTC.

This clone was counted a single time. The gene calls are TRBV5-8 and TRBJ2-1, with 7 bases aligning to TRBD1. Trimming cost V 5 bases and J 3 bases; bases outside gene matches: 8. Germline lookup yields CDR1 SGHTS and CDR2 YDEGEE. The CDR3 consists of 15 residues. Here the CDR3 DNA reads TGTGCCAGCAGAAAGACAGGGAGCCGCTACAATGAGCAGTTCTTC. This translates into CASRKTGSRYNEQFF. Using reference TRBV5-8 and TRBJ2-1 for the parts outside the CDR3, the full variable domain is EAGVTQSPTHLIKTRGQQATLRCSPISGHTSVYWYQQALGLGLQFLLWYDEGEERNRGNFPPRFSGRQFPNYSSELNVNALELEDSALYLCASRKTGSRYNEQFFGPGTRLTVL.

This chain joins TRBV6-5 and TRBJ2-1, with 11 bases fitting TRBD2. Germline CDR1 reads MNHEY; CDR2 reads SVGAGI. Germline trimming cut 1 base from V and 5 bases from J; bases unmatched to any gene: 4. The CDR3 extends over 16 amino acids. The CDR3, as DNA: TGTGCCAGCAGTTACTGGGCTAGCGGGAGGAACAATGAGCAGTTCTTC. This gives the protein CASSYWASGRNNEQFF.

This chain links TRBV6-2 or TRBV6-3 with TRBJ2-6; the D gene could be TRBD1 or TRBD2 (6 bases each). The CDR3 is 21 amino acids. Trimming stripped 1 base from V and 2 bases from J, with 24 bases between. Germline CDR1 is MNHEY and CDR2 is SVGEGT. CDR3 sequence (DNA): TGTGCCAGCAGTTACTGGGACTCTCGGACAGTCCCGCTCGCTGGGGCCAACGTCCTGACTTTC. Protein: CASSYWDSRTVPLAGANVLTF.

The chain couples TRBV3-1 (or the pseudogene TRBV3-2) to TRBJ2-7; D ambiguous. The CDR3 length is 13 residues. Germline lookup yields CDR1 LGHDT and CDR2 YNNKEL (reference sequence). The ends were cut back, 1 base at V and 9 bases at J, with 13 bases in the middle. The CDR3 region is CASSQGPTFGQYF. In nucleotides, the CDR3 is TGTGCCAGCAGCCAAGGACCTACGTTTGGGCAGTACTTC.

The CDR3 spells CASSLSVVLGPKGTGELFF. The CDR3 DNA reads as TGCGCCAGCAGCTTGAGTGTGGTCTTGGGGCCGAAAGGAACCGGGGAGCTGTTTTTT. The chain carries TRBV5-1 and TRBJ2-2; D perhaps matches TRBD1 (5 bases). CDR1 and CDR2 (germline): SGHRS, YFSETQ. V lost 1 base to trimming and J lost 5 bases, with 24 bases between them. The CDR3 has 19 amino acids. Complete variable domain (other parts from reference TRBV5-1 and TRBJ2-2): KAGVTQTPRYLIKTRGQQVTLSCSPISGHRSVSWYQQTPGQGLQFLFEYFSETQRNKGNFPGRFSGRQFSNSRSEMNVSTLELGDSALYLCASSLSVVLGPKGTGELFFGEGSRLTVL.

The chain is built from TRBV9 and TRBJ1-5, with D hard to call. V gave up 3 bases and J gave up 4 bases, with 8 bases separating them. This CDR3 contains 13 residues. Germline V gene data show CDR1 as SGDLS and CDR2 as YYNGEE. The CDR3, as DNA: TGTGCCAGCAGCGGTGGACCAAATCAGCCCCAGCATTTT. Translation gives CASSGGPNQPQHF.

The J gene is TRBJ1-1, the V gene TRBV7-8, with D unclear. The CDR3 covers 18 residues. Trimming took 2 bases from V and 4 from J, leaving 23 bases between them. Germline CDR1 reads SGHVS; CDR2 reads FQNEAQ. In nucleotides, the CDR3 is TGTGCCAGCAGCTTAAGAACGGCCAAGGGAGGACGGGCCACTGAAGCTTTCTTT. As protein: CASSLRTAKGGRATEAFF.

V gene TRBV18 combines with J gene TRBJ1-2; D is unclear. The V end was cut by 3 bases, the J end by 7 bases, with 27 bases between. This CDR3 has 18 residues. Per germline, CDR1 KGHSH and CDR2 LQKENI. CDR3 sequence (DNA): TGTGCCAGCTCACCTTTACCCCCGAAAGGAGCCCGGTCGGTTGGCTACACCTTC. Translation gives CASSPLPPKGARSVGYTF.

The chain uses TRBV27 and TRBJ1-4; TRBD1 aligns across 9 bases. Germline CDR1 reads MNHEY; CDR2 reads SMNVEV (reference sequence). The ends lost 4 bases at V and 3 bases at J; junction bases unmatched: 12. This CDR3 region has 18 residues. CDR3 region: CASSSLPGTGMANEKLFF. For the CDR3, the DNA is TGTGCCAGCAGTTCTCTCCCCGGGACAGGGATGGCTAATGAAAAACTGTTTTTT.

This chain connects TRBV2 to TRBJ2-2, with D tentatively TRBD1 (7 bases). Germline CDR1 reads SNHLY; CDR2 reads FYNNEI. The V gene lost 7 bases and the J gene lost 5 bases, with 11 bases spanning the gap. The CDR3 covers 13 residues. The CDR3: CASNQGGTGELFF. The CDR3 bases are TGTGCCAGCAACCAGGGGGGAACCGGGGAGCTGTTTTTT.

This clone has at least ten counts. The V and J genes are TRBV4-3 and TRBJ2-1; D is unclear. Trimming pared 0 bases from V and 0 bases from J, leaving 6 bases between. Germline V gene data show CDR1 as LGHNA and CDR2 as YSLEER. The CDR3 spans 15 residues. The CDR3 here is CASSQDGSSYNEQFF. For the CDR3, the DNA is TGCGCCAGCAGCCAAGATGGCAGCTCCTACAATGAGCAGTTCTTC.

This chain links TRBV6-6 with TRBJ1-4; D is possibly TRBD1 (5 bases). V gave up 5 bases and J gave up 3 bases, with 13 bases separating them. This CDR3 is 15 amino acids long. Germline CDR1 reads MNHNY; CDR2 reads SVGAGI (reference sequence). The CDR3 DNA follows: TGTGCCAGCAGTGGGAGGACACGCTCTAATGAAAAACTGTTTTTT. Amino acid sequence: CASSGRTRSNEKLFF.

The CDR3 coding sequence is TGTGCCAGCAGTTCCCCGACTAGCGGGGGCCAAGAGACCCAGTACTTC. Its protein is CASSSPTSGGQETQYF. The J gene is TRBJ2-5, the V gene TRBV28, with 12 bases that match TRBD2. The CDR3 covers 16 residues. Looked up from germline, CDR1 is MDHEN and CDR2 is SYDVKM. V was pared by 4 bases and J by 1 base, with 4 bases of the junction left unmatched.

The chain uses TRBV7-2 and TRBJ2-1; 8 bases are shared with TRBD2. The CDR3 covers 15 residues. Looked up from germline, CDR1 is SGHTA and CDR2 is FQGNSA. V lost 8 bases, J lost 4 bases, and 10 bases stayed unmatched. CDR3 in DNA: TGTGCCAGCCGCAAGCGGGGGACCTTTTACAATGAGCAGTTCTTC. Its translation: CASRKRGTFYNEQFF. The full variable domain, rest sourced from reference TRBV7-2 and TRBJ2-1, is GAGVSQSPSNKVTEKGKDVELRCDPISGHTALYWYRQSLGQGLEFLIYFQGNSAPDKSGLPSDRFSAERTGGSVSTLTIQRTQQEDSAVYLCASRKRGTFYNEQFFGPGTRLTVL.